This is a list of T cell receptor beta chains from one sample in a study of CD8 T cells in Susac syndrome. TCRdb recomputed calls from the immunoSEQ multiplex PCR reads with MiXCR, one row per CDR3 protein. The table lists some 57,000 distinct CDR3 sequences, over 85% of them singletons. The specimen sequenced was CD8+ T cells from PBMCs. All receptors derive from a human donor in good health. Both conserved end residues are trimmed from each CDR3.

V gene,J gene,CDR3 protein
TRBV20-1,TRBJ1-2,SARERWDSYGYT
TRBV27,TRBJ2-1,ASSLSGGWTLEQF
TRBV28,TRBJ2-1,ASSSSPGDNEQF
TRBV4-1,TRBJ1-5,ASSQDPGRWAQPQH
TRBV6-5,TRBJ2-7,ASSYDGYEQY
TRBV29-1,TRBJ2-7,SVVGSSDLGYEQY
TRBV7-9,TRBJ2-7,ASSERGGSRSHEQY
TRBV9,TRBJ2-2,ASSGQQDKGELF
TRBV11-2,TRBJ2-5,ASSLRQGLETQY
TRBV4-2,TRBJ1-1,ASSQDQGWDRVNTEAF
TRBV5-1,TRBJ1-1,ASSPTGSGAF
TRBV6-6,TRBJ1-5,ASGDRGRGAQH
TRBV6-5,TRBJ2-7,ASSYSGGGSYEQY
TRBV4-1,TRBJ2-1,ASSQEGDTAYNEQF
TRBV4-1,TRBJ2-2,ASSQDMNTGELF
TRBV13,TRBJ1-1,ASTIEGGYTEAF
TRBV13,TRBJ1-6,ASSDGPNSPLH
TRBV29-1,TRBJ2-7,SVPTKNSYEQY
TRBV7-9,TRBJ1-1,ASSSHRARGNTEAF
TRBV11-2,TRBJ2-7,ASSLALTGATEQY
TRBV7-2,TRBJ2-7,ASSYGLRYEQY
TRBV4-1,TRBJ2-1,ASSGTVKYNEQF
TRBV10-1,TRBJ2-1,ASSETSEYNEQF
TRBV20-1,TRBJ2-1,SARGWGTSGGHNEQF
TRBV29-1,TRBJ2-1,SMGDFLNEQF
TRBV20-1,TRBJ1-2,SAGQDYGYT
TRBV7-9,TRBJ2-7,ASSLVGGVIYEQY
TRBV6-2/TRBV6-3,TRBJ2-1,ASSYSTLAGGNEQF